Reported below is one T cell receptor beta chain. The sample originates from a study of blood T cell repertoires in COVID-19. As for the study in general: The United States, Italy and Spain provided the acute and convalescent COVID-19 samples.

The CDR3 has 15 residues. V lost 4 bases to trimming and J lost 9 bases; unmatched junction nucleotides: 9. Germline CDR1 and CDR2: LGHNA and YNFKEQ. The table came from immunoSEQ multiplex PCR; TCRdb's copy has only in-frame clones and leaves some out. The repertoire holds about 260,000 clones, with 85% to 90% as singletons. Donors were grouped by their self-reported clinical history. The chain recombines TRBV4-2 with TRBJ1-6; 7 bases map to TRBD1. The sample taken for sequencing was PBMCs or T cells enriched from blood (not recorded which). The source is a woman between 18 and 29 years old who had recovered from COVID-19. The CDR3 DNA reads as TGTGCCAGCAGCCCGGGACAGCCTTTTATTTCACCCCTCCACTTT. It yields the protein CASSPGQPFISPLHF.